This TCR beta chain is from a study of cytomegalovirus exposure and HLA in healthy donors. Turning to the study itself: When fewer than 500 donors were genotyped, approximately 81% of them were found to fall in the Caucasian-associated ancestry cluster.

This CDR3 comprises 15 residues. The germline V gene encodes CDR1 SEHNR and CDR2 FQNEAQ (reference sequence). Germline trimming cut 5 bases from V and 0 bases from J; bases unmatched to any gene: 6. Primers included in the PCR were 60 Vbeta and 13 Jbeta primers. Here immunoSEQ multiplex PCR was the method, and the copy in TCRdb shows in-frame clones only, minus some. Of 200,000 to 300,000 clones listed, approximately 84% are singletons. The sample taken for sequencing was PBMCs. The gene calls are TRBV7-9 and TRBJ2-5, with 7 positions matching TRBD2. This TCR came from a woman aged 40 to 50 in good health and CMV-seropositive. The CDR3 DNA is TGTGCCAGCAGCCCAAGGCGGGAGAACCAAGAGACCCAGTACTTC. Its translation is CASSPRRENQETQYF.